This T cell receptor beta chain stems from a study of control samples from healthy donors and cancer patients. Method: immunoSEQ multiplex PCR; TCRdb's copy keeps in-frame clones and lacks some. The repertoire holds approximately 58,000 clones, with more than 70% as singletons. V gave up 7 bases and J gave up 1 base, with 10 bases separating them. CDR1 and CDR2 from the germline V gene are SNHLY and FYNNEI. This CDR3 contains 13 residues. The sequencing sample was made of PBMCs. The chain links TRBV2 to TRBJ1-1; the D is unclear. The TCR sequence derives from a woman aged 60-75 years with lung cancer. Here the CDR3 reads CASKRAANTEAFF. Written as DNA, the CDR3 is TGTGCCAGCAAAAGGGCCGCGAACACTGAAGCTTTCTTT.